This note documents a single T cell receptor (beta chain) sequence. This specimen comes from a study of response to subunit inactivated influenza vaccine. TCRdb re-derived calls from the RT-PCR reads in MiXCR, one entry per CDR3 protein. The sample gives 530,000 or so distinct CDR3 sequences, about 10% of which show up once; roughly 10% is in the top ten. The CDR3 runs 14 residues. Per germline, CDR1 MNHNS and CDR2 SASEGT. V was clipped by 6 bases and J by 2 bases; unmatched bases: 5. The sample consisted of PBMCs from blood, taken on the day of vaccination. The chain carries TRBV6-1 and TRBJ2-5; 8 positions agree with TRBD1. The clonotype was recovered from a man aged 50 to 60 who received an inactivated influenza vaccine. The chain's CDR3 is CASSGQGKQETQYF. The CDR3 DNA reads as TGTGCCAGCAGCGGACAGGGAAAACAAGAGACCCAGTACTTC.